The rows below give T cell receptor beta chains drawn from one sample of a study of OX40 agonist ivuxolimab in advanced cancers. Assay used: immunoSEQ multiplex PCR; TCRdb lists only in-frame clones, some missing. The data contain tens of thousands of clones, around 85% of them singletons. The sample in question was CD4+ or CD8+ T cells sorted from blood, obtained in a trial of the OX40 agonist ivuxolimab. Receptors originate from an adult with an advanced solid tumor such as melanoma, head and neck, liver or kidney cancer. CDR3s include the opening cysteine and the closing phenylalanine or tryptophan. Each record gives: J gene, V gene, CDR3 protein.

TRBJ1-3	TRBV6-1	CASSEWASGNTIYF
TRBJ2-1	TRBV19	CASSDRDRDYNEQFF
TRBJ2-3	TRBV18	CASSPGFGTDTQYF
TRBJ2-3	TRBV2	CASRGFSLSDTQYF
TRBJ2-2	TRBV5-6	CASSLALTTGELFF
TRBJ2-3	TRBV18	CASSPLLNRQGSTDTQYF
TRBJ1-1	TRBV9	CASSRGYMNTEAFF
TRBJ2-1	TRBV5-1	CASSWGLVSDEQFF
TRBJ2-1	TRBV27	CASSSPSREGVEQFF
NA	TRBV28	CASSLSGTGNEQYF
NA	TRBV10-3	CAISESGLAGNEQYF
TRBJ1-5	TRBV4-3	CASSQDGGSDQPQHF
TRBJ2-3	TRBV27	CASSSGYTQYF
TRBJ1-6	TRBV6-5	CASSYGPQRHNSPLHF
TRBJ2-2	TRBV19	CASRNPGQRSTGELFF
TRBJ2-7	TRBV6-5	CASTRREGRPYEQYF
TRBJ2-5	TRBV6-5	CASSYGLGSQTQYF
TRBJ1-2	TRBV19	CASSPQYEAFEGYTF
TRBJ2-5	TRBV5-1	CASSPEGMETQYF
TRBJ2-2	TRBV13	CASSLDQGSVGELFF
TRBJ2-5	TRBV2	CAGQGGLETQYF
TRBJ1-1	TRBV19	CASSVRQGAKTEAFF
TRBJ2-7	TRBV28	CASSLNREDYEQYF
TRBJ2-7	TRBV9	CASSVGQNPSTYEQYF
TRBJ2-7	TRBV28	CASMGYEQYF
TRBJ1-4	TRBV9	CASSNSGQGVEKLFF
TRBJ2-7	TRBV9	CASSVGDRATYEQYF
TRBJ1-1	TRBV6-6	CASSYNVEAFF
TRBJ1-5	TRBV7-9	CASSSRGEGLSNQPQHF
TRBJ2-3	TRBV28	CASSLPRGQTDTQYF
TRBJ2-1	TRBV13	CASSSDTSGRGNEQFF
TRBJ1-1	TRBV7-9	CASSLEDRMNTEAFF
TRBJ2-4	TRBV28	CASGREYGGNIQYF